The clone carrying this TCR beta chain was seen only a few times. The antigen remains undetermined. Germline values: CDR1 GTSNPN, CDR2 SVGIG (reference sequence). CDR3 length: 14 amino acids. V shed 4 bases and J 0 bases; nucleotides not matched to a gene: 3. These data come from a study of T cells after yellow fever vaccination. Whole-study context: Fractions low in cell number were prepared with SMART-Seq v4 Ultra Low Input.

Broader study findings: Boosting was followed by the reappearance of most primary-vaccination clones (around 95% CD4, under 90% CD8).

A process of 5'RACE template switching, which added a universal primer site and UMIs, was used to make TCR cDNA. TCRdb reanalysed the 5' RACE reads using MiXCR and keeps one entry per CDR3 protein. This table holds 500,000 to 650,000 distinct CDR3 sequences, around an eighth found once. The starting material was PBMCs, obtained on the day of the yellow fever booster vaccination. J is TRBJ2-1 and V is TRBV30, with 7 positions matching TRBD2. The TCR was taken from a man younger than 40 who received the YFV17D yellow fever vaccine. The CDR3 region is CAWTREVSYNEQFF. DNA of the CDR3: TGTGCCTGGACCCGGGAGGTCTCCTACAATGAGCAGTTCTTC.